A single sample gave rise to the 21 T cell receptor beta chains below, sequenced in a study of sequential checkpoint blockade in melanoma. Stated treatment: randomized to nivolumab then ipilimumab (arm A) or the reverse (arm B). Clones were read by immunoSEQ multiplex PCR, and TCRdb kept only the in-frame ones, dropping some. Of 13,000 or so clones in the sample, about 28% are singletons; the top ten hold about 15%. Sequencing was performed on tumor tissue (inferred from file names), taken from a patient given nivolumab and ipilimumab in sequence. These receptors were obtained from a human donor with melanoma.

DNA for the CDR3: TGTGCCAGTAGTATAGGTGGGTACAATGAGCAGTTCTTC. Residues: CASSIGGYNEQFF. The chain uses TRBV19 and TRBJ2-1; no clear D gene. The germline V and J ends were trimmed by 1 base and 4 bases, with 5 bases remaining between them. Germline loops: CDR1 LNHDA, CDR2 SQIVND (reference sequence). This CDR3 has 13 residues. Filled out from reference TRBV19 and TRBJ2-1, the complete variable domain reads DGGITQSPKYLFRKEGQNVTLSCEQNLNHDAMYWYRQDPGQGLRLIYYSQIVNDFQKGDIAEGYSVSREKKESFPLTVTSAQKNPTAFYLCASSIGGYNEQFFGPGTRLTVL.

The CDR3 loop is CSVEDYELTLGYGYTF. The CDR3 DNA is TGCAGCGTTGAAGATTATGAGCTGACCCTGGGCTATGGCTACACCTTC. This chain uses TRBV29-1 with TRBJ1-2; D is unclear. The CDR3 consists of 16 residues. The V end lost 0 bases, the J end lost 4 bases, and 18 bases lay between the germline ends. Per the germline V gene, CDR1 is SQVTM and CDR2 is ANQGSEA.

This clone has just one count. This chain links TRBV18 with TRBJ2-7, with a tentative D call TRBD2 (5 bases). Germline assignment: CDR1 KGHSH and CDR2 LQKENI. With 3 bases removed from V and 6 bases from J, the gap between germline ends came to 18 bases. CDR3 length: 15 amino acids. CDR3 sequence reads: CASSPTLEGSGEQYF. CDR3 in DNA: TGTGCCAGCTCACCCACCCTTGAGGGATCGGGCGAGCAGTACTTC.

The V and J genes are TRBV28 and TRBJ2-3, with D uncertain. V dropped 5 bases and J dropped 1 base, with 19 bases sitting between them. Per germline, CDR1 MDHEN and CDR2 SYDVKM. The CDR3 covers 17 residues. CDR3 residues: CASSPGRTLLGTDTQYF. In nucleotides, the CDR3 is TGTGCCAGCAGTCCCGGACGGACCTTGTTGGGCACAGATACGCAGTATTTT.

The V gene is TRBV19, the J gene TRBJ2-7; TRBD1 might be the D (6 bases). V shed 3 bases and J shed 4 bases, with 13 bases lying between them. This CDR3 has 14 amino acids. The germline CDR1 and CDR2 sequences are LNHDA and SQIVND (reference sequence). CDR3 loop: CASSIGAGEYEQYF. The CDR3 nucleotides read TGTGCCAGTAGTATCGGAGCAGGGGAATACGAGCAGTACTTC.

This clone was counted only a few times. One end of the junction is discordant with germline, which a read error may explain. The V call is TRBV6-8, the J call TRBJ1-5; D might be TRBD1 (6 bases). CDR1 is MNHGY, CDR2 SAAAGT, per germline. This CDR3 region has 14 residues. CDR3 protein: CAISRTGREQPQHF. The DNA for the CDR3 is TGTGCCATCAGTAGAACAGGGAGGGAGCAGCCCCAGCATTTT.

This clone was counted at least ten times. The chain uses TRBV11-3 and TRBJ2-1, with 13 positions matching TRBD2. There are 15 residues in the CDR3. The V gene's germline CDR1 is SGHNT and CDR2 YENEEA. V lost 4 bases to trimming and J lost 7 bases; unmatched junction nucleotides: 4. The CDR3 sequence is CASSWTSGRINEQFF. The CDR3 coding sequence is TGTGCCAGCAGCTGGACTAGCGGGAGAATAAATGAGCAGTTCTTC.

The sample holds a few counts of this clone. This chain joins TRBV6-8 and TRBJ2-3; TRBD1 agrees at 7 bases. Germline V lookup: CDR1 MNHGY, CDR2 SAAAGT. CDR3 length: 15 residues. V was pared by 5 bases and J by 2 bases, with 7 bases of the junction left unmatched. The CDR3 bases are TGTGCCAGCAGTCAAGGGGGCGGTGTCACAGATACGCAGTATTTT. This translates into CASSQGGGVTDTQYF.

This chain connects TRBV28 to TRBJ2-7; tentatively, D is TRBD2 (5 bases). Per germline, CDR1 MDHEN and CDR2 SYDVKM. This CDR3 is 14 amino acids long. V was shortened by 6 bases and J by 0 bases, with 12 bases between the two germline ends. The CDR3, as DNA: TGTGCCAGCAGCCACCCGGGGTTCTCCTACGAGCAGTACTTC. It encodes CASSHPGFSYEQYF.

Here the CDR3 DNA reads TGTGCCAGCAGCTTAGGGACAGGGGGGAATCAGCCCCAGCATTTT. Amino acids: CASSLGTGGNQPQHF. The rearrangement uses TRBV28 and TRBJ1-5; 11 bases line up with TRBD1. The trim removed 6 bases at V and 4 bases at J, leaving 5 bases unmatched. Germline CDR1 reads MDHEN; CDR2 reads SYDVKM. The CDR3 consists of 15 residues.

This clone was observed a few times. The genes are TRBV18 and TRBJ2-1; D gene unclear. The CDR3 covers 13 residues. Trimming left V 2 bases short and J 6 bases short, with 8 bases between. From germline, CDR1 is KGHSH and CDR2 LQKENI. The CDR3 DNA reads as TGTGCCAGCTCACCATCCATAGTCAATGAGCAGTTCTTC. It codes for CASSPSIVNEQFF.

The chain has TRBV28 and TRBJ1-5, with a possible D match to TRBD1 (6 bases). Trimming shortened V by 0 bases and J by 0 bases, and 6 bases separated the two germline ends. This CDR3 contains 15 residues. Germline V CDR1 and CDR2: MDHEN, SYDVKM. The CDR3 is CASSLWDSSNQPQHF. The CDR3 coding sequence is TGTGCCAGCAGTTTATGGGACAGTAGCAATCAGCCCCAGCATTTT.

The chain uses TRBV23-1 and TRBJ1-5; D uncertain. TRBV23-1 is flagged as an ORF with uncertain function. The CDR3 is 15 residues long. V was pared by 6 bases and J by 4 bases, with 16 bases between. The CDR3 spells CASSPKVGMNQPQHF. DNA of the CDR3: TGCGCCAGCAGCCCGAAGGTAGGGATGAATCAGCCCCAGCATTTT.

At least ten counts were recorded for this clone. This CDR3 reads CASRKGLAITDTQYF. The CDR3 DNA sequence: TGTGCCAGCCGTAAGGGGCTAGCAATAACAGATACGCAGTATTTT. This chain uses TRBV2 with TRBJ2-3; tentatively, D is TRBD1 or TRBD2 (5 bases each). V gave up 8 bases and J gave up 3 bases, with 18 bases separating them. Looked up from germline, CDR1 is SNHLY and CDR2 is FYNNEI. The CDR3 extends over 15 amino acids.

A few counts support this clone. This chain uses TRBV12-5 with TRBJ2-7; 12 bases are a match to TRBD1. Germline V gene lookup returns CDR1 LGHNT and CDR2 FRNRAP. This CDR3 has 16 residues. The chain's CDR3 is CASTGTGGANSYEQYF. The CDR3 bases are TGTGCCAGCACCGGGACAGGGGGCGCAAACTCCTACGAGCAGTACTTC.

The chain has TRBV18 and TRBJ2-7; 7 bases are a match to TRBD2. Trimming at V came to 3 bases and at J to 2 bases, leaving 4 bases not matched to a gene. The CDR3 covers 14 residues. Per the germline V gene, CDR1 is KGHSH and CDR2 is LQKENI. The CDR3 sequence: CASSPTSPTYEQYF. The CDR3 nucleotides read TGTGCCAGCTCACCGACTAGCCCCACCTACGAGCAGTACTTC. The variable domain in full, with the rest retrieved from reference TRBV18 and TRBJ2-7, is NAGVMQNPRHLVRRRGQEARLRCSPMKGHSHVYWYRQLPEEGLKFMVYLQKENIIDESGMPKERFSAEFPKEGPSILRIQQVVRGDSAAYFCASSPTSPTYEQYFGPGTRLTVT.

This chain uses TRBV28 with TRBJ2-5; 14 bases agree with TRBD2. This CDR3 spans 18 amino acids. Trimming removed 1 base from V and 2 bases from J; junction bases left unmatched: 6. Germline V gene data show CDR1 as MDHEN and CDR2 as SYDVKM. The DNA for the CDR3 is TGTGCCAGCAGTTTATTAGCGGGACTAGCGGGAGAACAAGAGACCCAGTACTTC. Translating gives CASSLLAGLAGEQETQYF.

The CDR3 sequence: CSAVGQGANEKLFF. The DNA of the CDR3 is TGCAGCGCCGTAGGACAGGGGGCGAATGAAAAACTGTTTTTT. The chain employs TRBV29-1 and TRBJ1-4; TRBD1 matches at 11 bases. Germline values: CDR1 SQVTM, CDR2 ANQGSEA. This CDR3 region has 14 residues. Germline trimming cut 7 bases from V and 5 bases from J; bases unmatched to any gene: 6. Combining the CDR3 with reference TRBV29-1 and TRBJ1-4 gives the whole variable domain SAVISQKPSRDICQRGTSLTIQCQVDSQVTMMFWYRQQPGQSLTLIATANQGSEATYESGFVIDKFPISRPNLTFSTLTVSNMSPEDSSIYLCSAVGQGANEKLFFGSGTQLSVL.

Sample share makes this clone medium-sized (0.01 to 0.1%). The chain couples TRBV6-8 to TRBJ2-2; tentatively, D is TRBD1 (5 bases). The CDR3 has 14 amino acids. Between the trimmed V and J ends, which lost 2 bases and 6 bases, there was a span of 10 bases. The V gene's germline CDR1 is MNHGY and CDR2 SAAAGT. DNA of the CDR3: TGTGCCAGCAGTTACACAGGAGTTCCCGGGGAGCTGTTTTTT. Protein sequence: CASSYTGVPGELFF.

V usage is TRBV6-7 and J usage is TRBJ2-1; the D gene could be TRBD1 or TRBD2 (5 bases each). TRBV6-7 is treated as an ORF (open reading frame) with a function not yet certain. V was clipped by 2 bases and J by 5 bases, with 16 bases between them. This CDR3 is 16 amino acids long. CDR3: CASSYLPLGTHNEQFF. The DNA for the CDR3 is TGTGCCAGCAGTTACCTGCCGCTGGGGACCCACAATGAGCAGTTCTTC.

This clone showed up just a few times. The chain employs TRBV10-3 and TRBJ1-3, with a tentative D call TRBD1 (6 bases). Germline-derived CDR1 and CDR2 are ENHRY and SYGVKD. V was clipped by 2 bases and J by 4 bases, with 9 bases between them. The CDR3 spans 14 residues. The CDR3, as DNA: TGTGCCATCAGTGAGAGGGGGTCCGGAAACACCATATATTTT. This gives the protein CAISERGSGNTIYF.